This entry lists 9 T cell receptor beta chains sequenced from one sample in a study of shared clonotypes between healthy human individuals. CD45RO negativity and positive selection for CCR7 defined naive CD8 cells, a population that excluded terminally differentiated effector memory CD45RA+ cells. Data came from immunoSEQ multiplex PCR; TCRdb stores just in-frame clones and leaves some out. This table has hundreds of thousands of clones, 95% to 96% appearing once. Material: naive CD8+ T cells sorted from blood. These receptors came from a woman younger than 45 in good health.

This chain uses TRBV13 with TRBJ2-3; 13 bases are a match to TRBD2. In germline, CDR1 is PRHDT, CDR2 FYEKMQ (reference sequence). V trimming: 3 bases; J trimming: 6 bases; junction bases outside the gene matches: 6. CDR3 length: 16 residues. The CDR3 coding sequence is TGTGCCAGCAGCTTCCTACTAGCGGGAGGGCCCGATACGCAGTATTTT. This encodes CASSFLLAGGPDTQYF. Looking up the rest from reference TRBV13 and TRBJ2-3 gives the full variable domain: AAGVIQSPRHLIKEKRETATLKCYPIPRHDTVYWYQQGPGQDPQFLISFYEKMQSDKGSIPDRFSAQQFSDYHSELNMSSLELGDSALYFCASSFLLAGGPDTQYFGPGTRLTVL.

The genes are TRBV6-5 and TRBJ2-7, with TRBD2 matching 7 bases. V was clipped by 0 bases and J by 7 bases; unmatched bases: 6. Germline V gives CDR1 MNHEY, CDR2 SVGAGI. This CDR3 is 14 amino acids long. The CDR3 sequence is CASSYSGGSQEQYF. CDR3 in DNA: TGTGCCAGCAGTTACTCTGGCGGGAGTCAGGAGCAGTACTTC.

This chain connects TRBV4-1 to TRBJ2-7; 9 bases line up with TRBD1. V was clipped by 1 base and J by 2 bases; unmatched bases: 3. The CDR3 totals 15 residues. Germline CDR1 reads MGHRA; CDR2 reads YSYEKL. The CDR3 region has the DNA TGCGCCAGCAGCCAAGTTACAGGGGGCCCCTACGAGCAGTACTTC. It codes for CASSQVTGGPYEQYF.

The V call is TRBV28, the J call TRBJ1-1; 9 bases are a match to TRBD1. Germline trimming cut 3 bases from V and 7 bases from J; bases unmatched to any gene: 9. CDR1 is MDHEN and CDR2 is SYDVKM in the germline V gene. The CDR3 is made up of 15 amino acids. CDR3 loop: CASSFRDRVVSEAFF. In nucleotides, the CDR3 is TGTGCCAGCAGTTTCCGGGACAGGGTAGTTAGTGAAGCTTTCTTT.

This clone was counted once. The chain uses TRBV7-9 and TRBJ2-1; 8 nucleotides agree with TRBD2. Germline-derived CDR1 and CDR2 are SEHNR and FQNEAQ (reference sequence). The CDR3 has 16 residues. V trimming: 1 base; J trimming: 7 bases; junction bases outside the gene matches: 9. CDR3 sequence: CASSLGSAGVINEQFF. CDR3 sequence (DNA): TGTGCCAGCAGCTTAGGGTCAGCGGGAGTCATAAATGAGCAGTTCTTC.

V is TRBV2 and J is TRBJ1-4; 9 bases are a match to TRBD1. This CDR3 region has 15 residues. With 5 bases clipped from V and 7 bases from J, the junction kept 8 bases outside the gene matches. From germline, CDR1 is SNHLY and CDR2 FYNNEI. The CDR3 spells CASSHRGQPREKLFF. The DNA of the CDR3 is TGTGCCAGCAGTCACAGGGGGCAGCCTCGTGAAAAACTGTTTTTT.

The chain has TRBV11-2 and TRBJ2-2, with 9 bases aligning to TRBD1. The trim removed 4 bases at V and 3 bases at J, leaving 6 bases unmatched. Germline assignment: CDR1 SGHAT and CDR2 FQNNGV. CDR3 size: 16 residues. The CDR3 reads CASSSRTGVDTGELFF. For the CDR3, the DNA is TGTGCCAGCAGCTCCCGGACAGGGGTAGACACCGGGGAGCTGTTTTTT.

The V call is TRBV27, the J call TRBJ1-1; perhaps TRBD1 as D (6 bases). In germline, CDR1 is MNHEY, CDR2 SMNVEV (reference sequence). The CDR3 totals 14 residues. V lost 5 bases, J lost 1 base, and 11 bases lay in between. For the CDR3, the DNA is TGTGCCAGCAGTACAACAGGGACGAACACTGAAGCTTTCTTT. Its protein product is CASSTTGTNTEAFF.

This clone was recorded once. The chain uses TRBV14 and TRBJ2-1, with D hard to call. The CDR3 extends over 14 amino acids. V was trimmed by 0 bases and J by 9 bases, leaving 12 bases between them. Per the germline V gene, CDR1 is SGHDN and CDR2 is FVKESK. CDR3 sequence: CASSQDAGLSEQFF. CDR3 sequence (DNA): TGTGCCAGCAGCCAAGATGCCGGTTTGAGTGAGCAGTTCTTC.